The 18 T cell receptor beta chains listed next were all sequenced from one sample in a study of cytomegalovirus exposure and HLA in healthy donors. This PCR relied on a set of 60 Vbeta primers and 13 Jbeta primers. Method: immunoSEQ multiplex PCR; TCRdb's copy keeps in-frame clones and lacks some. The repertoire consists of roughly 130,000 clones, with roughly 80% occurring once and the leading ten covering more than 2.5%. Material for sequencing was PBMCs. The receptors shown here come from a male donor in good health and CMV-seronegative.

The V and J genes are TRBV10-3 and TRBJ2-3; 9 bases agree with TRBD2. V shed 3 bases, J shed 2 bases, and the junction held 3 bases outside the gene matches. The germline gives CDR1 ENHRY, CDR2 SYGVKD. The CDR3 has 15 residues. As DNA, the CDR3 is TGTGCCATCAGTGATGGCGGGGGGGCCACAGATACGCAGTATTTT. Residues: CAISDGGGATDTQYF.

This sequence joins TRBV5-1 and TRBJ2-2, with TRBD2 matching 13 bases. The J segment lost 7 bases and the V segment lost 2 bases, leaving 2 bases of the junction unmatched. Germline values: CDR1 SGHRS, CDR2 YFSETQ. This CDR3 region has 15 residues. CDR3 amino acids: CASSFGLAGVGELFF. CDR3 DNA: TGCGCCAGCAGCTTCGGACTAGCGGGAGTCGGGGAGCTGTTTTTT.

This clone was seen a handful of times. The J gene is TRBJ1-5, the V gene TRBV4-3; the match to TRBD1 covers 7 bases. This CDR3 comprises 13 residues. With V trimmed by 4 bases and J by 4 bases, 1 base remained unmatched. In germline, CDR1 is LGHNA, CDR2 YSLEER. This chain's CDR3 is CASSPTGNQPQHF. For the CDR3, the DNA is TGCGCCAGCAGCCCGACAGGGAATCAGCCCCAGCATTTT.

This chain links TRBV28 with TRBJ1-5; perhaps TRBD1 as D (6 bases). The length of the CDR3 is 16 residues. Per germline, CDR1 MDHEN and CDR2 SYDVKM. V was trimmed by 4 bases and J by 0 bases, leaving 13 bases between them. CDR3 DNA: TGTGCCAGCAGTTCCCCTAGGGGGTATAGCAATCAGCCCCAGCATTTT. Amino acid sequence: CASSSPRGYSNQPQHF.

The chain is built from TRBV28 and TRBJ2-7; D might be TRBD2 (5 bases). The germline V and J ends were trimmed by 3 bases and 2 bases, with 8 bases remaining between them. The CDR3 has 13 amino acids. From germline, CDR1 is MDHEN and CDR2 SYDVKM. The CDR3 DNA reads as TGTGCCAGCAGTTTGGACGGGGCCTACGAGCAGTACTTC. As protein: CASSLDGAYEQYF.

The genes are TRBV7-3 and TRBJ1-1; 7 nucleotides agree with TRBD1. CDR1 and CDR2 (germline): SGHTA, FQGTGA. V gave up 3 bases and J gave up 3 bases; unmatched junction bases: 4. The CDR3 extends over 14 amino acids. DNA of the CDR3: TGTGCCAGCAGCTTGACAGGGTTTGACACTGAAGCTTTCTTT. Its protein is CASSLTGFDTEAFF.

This sequence joins TRBV11-2 and TRBJ1-1; D is unresolved. There are 14 residues in the CDR3. V gave up 1 base and J gave up 2 bases, with 8 bases separating them. From germline, CDR1 is SGHAT and CDR2 FQNNGV. The CDR3 region is CASSLGFVNTEAFF. In DNA, the CDR3 is TGTGCCAGCAGCTTAGGTTTTGTAAACACTGAAGCTTTCTTT.

This clone was counted a single time. The rearrangement joins TRBV6-4 to TRBJ2-2; 7 bases are a match to TRBD2. The trim removed 3 bases at V and 4 bases at J, leaving 5 bases unmatched. The CDR3 is 15 residues long. Germline CDR1 MRHNA, CDR2 SNTAGT. CDR3 sequence: CASSERESFTGELFF. CDR3 coding DNA: TGTGCCAGCAGTGAGCGGGAGTCCTTCACCGGGGAGCTGTTTTTT.

The V and J genes are TRBV19 and TRBJ2-7; 7 nucleotides align to TRBD2. CDR1 and CDR2 from the germline V gene are LNHDA and SQIVND (reference sequence). The CDR3 has 14 amino acids. J was trimmed by 5 bases and V by 3 bases; bases with no gene match: 7. CDR3 sequence reads: CASSIKAGAHEQYF. In DNA, the CDR3 is TGTGCCAGTAGTATTAAGGCGGGAGCCCACGAGCAGTACTTC. The full variable domain, its missing parts supplied by reference TRBV19 and TRBJ2-7, is DGGITQSPKYLFRKEGQNVTLSCEQNLNHDAMYWYRQDPGQGLRLIYYSQIVNDFQKGDIAEGYSVSREKKESFPLTVTSAQKNPTAFYLCASSIKAGAHEQYFGPGTRLTVT.

The V and J genes are TRBV7-6 and TRBJ1-5, with D tentatively TRBD1 (5 bases). The CDR3 is 15 residues long. Germline V gene lookup returns CDR1 SGHVS and CDR2 FNYEAQ. V lost 1 base to trimming and J lost 1 base, with 8 bases between them. This chain's CDR3 is CASSLDRGSNQPQHF. In nucleotides, the CDR3 is TGTGCCAGCAGCTTAGATAGGGGAAGCAATCAGCCCCAGCATTTT.

CDR3 nucleotide sequence: TGTGCCAGCAGCCCCCCCAGGGGGGCGCAATGGGGAGATACGCAGTATTTT. This gives the protein CASSPPRGAQWGDTQYF. The rearrangement uses TRBV9 and TRBJ2-3; D may be TRBD1 (7 bases). The germline gives CDR1 SGDLS, CDR2 YYNGEE. V shed 4 bases and J shed 5 bases, with 23 bases lying between them. The CDR3 covers 17 residues. Combining the CDR3 with reference TRBV9 and TRBJ2-3 gives the whole variable domain DSGVTQTPKHLITATGQRVTLRCSPRSGDLSVYWYQQSLDQGLQFLIQYYNGEERAKGNILERFSAQQFPDLHSELNLSSLELGDSALYFCASSPPRGAQWGDTQYFGPGTRLTVL.

The chain combines TRBV5-1 with TRBJ2-7, with 11 bases that match TRBD1. After removal of 4 bases from V and 2 bases from J, the junction contained 2 bases not matched to a gene. The CDR3 contains 14 residues. Per germline, CDR1 SGHRS and CDR2 YFSETQ. CDR3 DNA sequence: TGCGCCAGCAGCCCGGACAGGGGGCCCTACGAGCAGTACTTC. Translating it yields CASSPDRGPYEQYF. Filled out from reference TRBV5-1 and TRBJ2-7, the complete variable domain reads KAGVTQTPRYLIKTRGQQVTLSCSPISGHRSVSWYQQTPGQGLQFLFEYFSETQRNKGNFPGRFSGRQFSNSRSEMNVSTLELGDSALYLCASSPDRGPYEQYFGPGTRLTVT.

The CDR3 coding sequence is TGTGCCAGTAGTATCGAAGCCGGGTTTGGTACTGAAGCTTTCTTT. It is translated as CASSIEAGFGTEAFF. V usage is TRBV19 and J usage is TRBJ1-1; D gene uncertain. This CDR3 comprises 15 residues. The V gene lost 3 bases and the J gene lost 5 bases, with 16 bases spanning the gap. From germline, CDR1 is LNHDA and CDR2 SQIVND (reference sequence).

This clone turned up a few times. The rearrangement joins TRBV5-1 to TRBJ2-1, with TRBD2 as a possible D gene (7 bases). Trimming left V 3 bases short and J 0 bases short, with 13 bases between. Germline assignment: CDR1 SGHRS and CDR2 YFSETQ. CDR3 length: 16 residues. CDR3 residues: CASSSGGGNSYNEQFF. The CDR3 nucleotides read TGCGCCAGCAGCTCGGGGGGCGGAAACTCCTACAATGAGCAGTTCTTC.

CDR3 in amino acids: CASRRQGIGNTIYF. CDR3 in DNA: TGTGCCAGCCGCAGACAGGGGATAGGAAACACCATATATTTT. The genes are TRBV6-1 and TRBJ1-3; 8 bases align to TRBD1. Germline values: CDR1 MNHNS, CDR2 SASEGT. The CDR3 loop spans 14 amino acids. Germline trimming cut 8 bases from V and 4 bases from J; bases unmatched to any gene: 7.

The chain employs TRBV2 and TRBJ1-5, with D possibly TRBD1 on 6 matching bases. With 9 bases removed from V and 0 bases from J, the gap between germline ends came to 12 bases. Per the germline V gene, CDR1 is SNHLY and CDR2 is FYNNEI. This CDR3 region has 14 residues. CDR3 sequence: CASRQDLSNQPQHF. CDR3 DNA sequence: TGTGCCAGTAGACAGGACCTTAGCAATCAGCCCCAGCATTTT.

The chain is built from TRBV5-6 and TRBJ1-2; the match to TRBD1 covers 7 bases. J lost 7 bases, V lost 5 bases, and 17 bases had no gene match. This CDR3 region has 16 residues. CDR1 is SGHDT and CDR2 is YYEEEE in the germline V gene. The CDR3 region is CASSFPGGTAIGGYTF. CDR3 sequence (DNA): TGTGCCAGCAGTTTCCCGGGAGGGACAGCTATTGGTGGCTACACCTTC. The entire variable domain, with the rest obtained from reference TRBV5-6 and TRBJ1-2, is as follows: DAGVTQSPTHLIKTRGQQVTLRCSPKSGHDTVSWYQQALGQGPQFIFQYYEEEERQRGNFPDRFSGHQFPNYSSELNVNALLLGDSALYLCASSFPGGTAIGGYTFGSGTRLTVV.

The chain joins TRBV2 to TRBJ2-2, with 10 bases that match TRBD1. CDR1 is SNHLY and CDR2 is FYNNEI in the germline V gene. Trimming cost V 7 bases and J 4 bases; bases outside gene matches: 3. The CDR3 has 14 amino acids. In DNA, the CDR3 is TGTGCCAGCACGGGACAGGGGTCCACCGGGGAGCTGTTTTTT. Protein product: CASTGQGSTGELFF.